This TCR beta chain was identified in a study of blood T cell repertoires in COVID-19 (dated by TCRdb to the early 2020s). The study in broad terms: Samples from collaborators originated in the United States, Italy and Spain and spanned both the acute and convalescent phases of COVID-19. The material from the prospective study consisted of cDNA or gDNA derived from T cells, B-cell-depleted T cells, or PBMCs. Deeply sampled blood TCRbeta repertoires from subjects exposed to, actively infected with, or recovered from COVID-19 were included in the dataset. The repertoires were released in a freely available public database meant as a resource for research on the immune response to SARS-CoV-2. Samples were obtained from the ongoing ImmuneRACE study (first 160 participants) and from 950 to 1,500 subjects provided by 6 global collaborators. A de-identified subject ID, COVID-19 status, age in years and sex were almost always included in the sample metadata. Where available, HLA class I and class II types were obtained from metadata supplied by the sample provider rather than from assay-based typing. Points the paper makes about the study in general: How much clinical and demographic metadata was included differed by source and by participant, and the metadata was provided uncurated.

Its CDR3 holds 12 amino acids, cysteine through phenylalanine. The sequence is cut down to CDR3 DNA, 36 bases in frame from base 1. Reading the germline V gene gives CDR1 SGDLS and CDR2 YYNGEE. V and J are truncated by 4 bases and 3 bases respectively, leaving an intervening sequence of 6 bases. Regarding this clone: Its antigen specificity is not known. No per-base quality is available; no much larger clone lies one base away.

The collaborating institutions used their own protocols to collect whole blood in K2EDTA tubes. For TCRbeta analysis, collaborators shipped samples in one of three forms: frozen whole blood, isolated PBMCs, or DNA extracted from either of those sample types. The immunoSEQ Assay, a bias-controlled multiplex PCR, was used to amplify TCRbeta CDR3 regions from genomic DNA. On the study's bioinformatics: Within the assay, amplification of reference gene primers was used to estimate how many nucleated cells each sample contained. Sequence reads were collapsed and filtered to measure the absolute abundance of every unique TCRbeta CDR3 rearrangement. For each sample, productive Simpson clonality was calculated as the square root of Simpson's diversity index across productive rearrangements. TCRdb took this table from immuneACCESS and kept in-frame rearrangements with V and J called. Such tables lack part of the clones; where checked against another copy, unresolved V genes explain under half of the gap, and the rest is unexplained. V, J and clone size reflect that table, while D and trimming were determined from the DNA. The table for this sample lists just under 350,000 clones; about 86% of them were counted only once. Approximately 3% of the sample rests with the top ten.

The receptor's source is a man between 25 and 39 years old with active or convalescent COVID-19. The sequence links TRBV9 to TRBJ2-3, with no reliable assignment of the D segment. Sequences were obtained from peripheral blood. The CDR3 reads CASSPSTDTQYF. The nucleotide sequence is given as TGTGCCAGCAGCCCCTCGACAGATACGCAGTATTTT.